These 11 T cell receptor beta chains share one sample of origin, sequenced in a study of blood T cell repertoires in COVID-19 (dated by TCRdb to 2018 to 2021). Library method: the immunoSEQ multiplex PCR assay. As stored in TCRdb, this immuneACCESS dataset retains in-frame rearrangements with V and J assigned. A fraction of the clones does not appear; measured against another copy, unresolved V genes explain less than half of the discrepancy, and the remainder lacks a known reason. For this sample there are about 220,000 clones; around 89% appear just once. Around 16% of the sample is held by the ten biggest clonotypes. What was sequenced was PBMCs or T cells enriched from blood (not recorded which). Source of these receptors: a man aged 30 to 45 who had been exposed to COVID-19.

The J gene is TRBJ2-3, the V gene TRBV10-3; D is undetermined. The CDR3 runs to 15 residues. Trimming pared 3 bases from V and 4 bases from J, leaving 14 bases between. Germline-derived CDR1 and CDR2 are ENHRY and SYGVKD. CDR3 protein: CAISDPTRLPDTQYF. CDR3 DNA: TGTGCCATCAGTGATCCGACCAGGCTTCCAGATACGCAGTATTTT.

V is TRBV7-2 and J is TRBJ2-1; 10 bases match TRBD2. This CDR3 contains 15 residues. Germline values: CDR1 SGHTA, CDR2 FQGNSA. V was clipped by 7 bases and J by 16 bases; unmatched bases: 19. The CDR3 loop is CASTDISGGLVALFF. The CDR3 DNA reads TGTGCCAGCACCGATATTAGCGGGGGGCTGGTTGCTCTCTTCTTC.

The rearrangement uses TRBV27 and TRBJ2-3; TRBD2 matches at 12 bases. Germline V gene lookup returns CDR1 MNHEY and CDR2 SMNVEV (reference sequence). The V segment lost 0 bases and the J segment 2 bases; nucleotides outside the gene matches: 6. This CDR3 spans 18 amino acids. The chain's CDR3 is CASSLSILAGGSTDTQYF. As DNA, the CDR3 is TGTGCCAGCAGTTTATCGATACTAGCGGGGGGCTCCACAGATACGCAGTATTTT.

This chain links TRBV11-2 with TRBJ1-6; 7 bases match TRBD1. This CDR3 is 15 amino acids long. Trimming removed 1 base from V and 6 bases from J; junction bases left unmatched: 3. Germline CDR1 reads SGHAT; CDR2 reads FQNNGV. CDR3 sequence: CASSLVRDSNSPLHF. The CDR3, as DNA: TGTGCCAGCAGCTTAGTCCGGGACAGTAATTCACCCCTCCACTTT.

The rearrangement uses TRBV13 and TRBJ2-7, with TRBD2 matching 7 bases. Germline-derived CDR1 and CDR2 are PRHDT and FYEKMQ (reference sequence). The CDR3 sequence is 15 residues long. Losses at the gene ends were 1 base for V and 5 bases for J; bases not matched to a gene: 8. CDR3 sequence: CASSLVGGTNNEQYF. The CDR3 DNA reads TGTGCCAGCAGCTTAGTCGGGGGGACGAACAACGAGCAGTACTTC.

This clone was observed a single time. The chain joins TRBV19 to TRBJ1-5; 9 nucleotides align to TRBD1. CDR3 length: 13 amino acids. Germline lookup yields CDR1 LNHDA and CDR2 SQIVND (reference sequence). Trimming took 8 bases from V and 4 from J; bases not matched to a gene: 3. This CDR3 is CASAGTGNQPQHF. CDR3 in DNA: TGTGCCAGTGCAGGGACAGGGAATCAGCCCCAGCATTTT.

This chain uses TRBV5-1 with TRBJ2-5, with 13 bases lining up with TRBD2. CDR1 and CDR2 (germline): SGHRS, YFSETQ. This CDR3 comprises 15 residues. V lost 4 bases to trimming and J lost 5 bases; unmatched junction nucleotides: 5. This CDR3 is CASSVGLAGYETQYF. For the CDR3, the DNA is TGCGCCAGCAGCGTGGGACTAGCGGGGTATGAGACCCAGTACTTC.

This chain joins TRBV5-4 and TRBJ2-3, with TRBD1 matching over 8 bases. With 2 bases clipped from V and 4 bases from J, the junction kept 6 bases outside the gene matches. The CDR3 has 15 residues. Germline loops: CDR1 SGHNT, CDR2 YYREEE (reference sequence). CDR3: CASSLADRDADTQYF. DNA for the CDR3: TGTGCCAGCAGCTTAGCGGACAGGGACGCAGATACGCAGTATTTT.

A single count supports this clone. V usage is TRBV2 and J usage is TRBJ2-7; D is possibly TRBD2 (5 bases). Germline V gene lookup returns CDR1 SNHLY and CDR2 FYNNEI. Trimming took off 7 bases at V and 3 bases at J, with 19 bases between the two ends. This CDR3 has 15 residues. The CDR3 sequence is CASNREYGSNYEQYF. The CDR3 DNA reads TGTGCCAGCAATCGGGAATACGGATCCAACTACGAGCAGTACTTC.

The chain links TRBV9 to TRBJ1-6; D is unresolved. The CDR3 is 16 residues long. Germline assignment: CDR1 SGDLS and CDR2 YYNGEE. V was cut by 3 bases and J by 0 bases, with 10 bases left in between. The CDR3: CASSARRSSYNSPLHF. CDR3 nucleotide sequence: TGTGCCAGCAGCGCTCGTCGGAGCTCCTATAATTCACCCCTCCACTTT.

This clone appeared once. The genes are TRBV3-1 (or the pseudogene TRBV3-2) and TRBJ1-2; no clear D. This CDR3 region has 15 residues. CDR1 is LGHDT, CDR2 YNNKEL, per germline (reference sequence). Trimming took 2 bases from V and 3 from J, leaving 13 bases between them. CDR3 amino acids: CASSQSGGQYYGYTF. DNA of the CDR3: TGTGCCAGCAGCCAATCTGGAGGGCAGTACTATGGCTACACCTTC.